This T cell receptor (beta chain) was observed in a study of identical twins. Broader study findings: Invariant MAIT and iNKT cells could partly confound zero-insertion analyses.

This clonotype was recorded a few times. Its antigen is still unknown. Germline V gene data show CDR1 as LGHNA and CDR2 as YNFKEQ. V dropped 3 bases and J dropped 4 bases, with 12 bases sitting between them. CDR3 size: 15 residues. Carrying unique molecular identifiers, the cDNA also gained a universal primer site through template switching. TCRdb called the 5' RACE reads again in MiXCR, with one record for every CDR3 protein. The sample shows 500,000 to 600,000 distinct CDR3 sequences, around 20% of them seen only once. These data also formed part of another study, on T cells expressing NK-cell markers. That paper notes: The authors applied an anti-gamma-delta TCR antibody in several experiments, and it restricted sorting to alpha-beta TCR T cells.

The chain is built from TRBV4-2 and TRBJ2-2, with D uncertain. The sequenced material came from CD4+ T cells sorted from blood. This receptor was obtained from a woman younger than 30 in good health. The CDR3 region has the DNA TGTGCCAGCAGCCATTTCAGTTCGGGCACCGGGGAGCTGTTTTTT. Its protein is CASSHFSSGTGELFF.